These 20 T cell receptor beta chains were all obtained from the same sample, sequenced in a study of blood T cells in healthy people across ages. The second PCR ran about 6 to 12 cycles with a sample-barcoded 5' primer and J-beta primers. MiXCR, applied by TCRdb to the 5' RACE reads, yields one record per CDR3 protein. The table records about 830,000 distinct CDR3 sequences, roughly 60% of them present only once. What was sequenced was blood. These receptors all stem from a man aged 30-40 years in good health.

The V call is TRBV28, the J call TRBJ2-7; D is possibly TRBD2 (5 bases). Trimming left V 6 bases short and J 2 bases short, with 14 bases between. Germline CDR1 and CDR2: MDHEN and SYDVKM. This CDR3 has 14 residues. CDR3 protein: CASRLTDGTYEQYF. DNA for the CDR3: TGTGCCAGCAGACTTACCGACGGGACCTACGAGCAGTACTTC. The complete variable domain, with remaining parts taken from reference TRBV28 and TRBJ2-7, reads DVKVTQSSRYLVKRTGEKVFLECVQDMDHENMFWYRQDPGLGLRLIYFSYDVKMKEKGDIPEGYSVSREKKERFSLILESASTNQTSMYLCASRLTDGTYEQYFGPGTRLTVT.

V gene TRBV5-5 combines with J gene TRBJ2-3, with D tentatively TRBD1 or TRBD2 (5 bases each). Deletions cut 2 bases from V and 2 bases from J, with 9 bases between. The CDR3 runs 14 residues. Germline CDR1 reads SGHKS; CDR2 reads YYEKEE (reference sequence). CDR3 nucleotides: TGTGCCAGCAGCTTCGGGGACCACACAGATACGCAGTATTTT. Translated: CASSFGDHTDTQYF. The variable domain in full, with the rest retrieved from reference TRBV5-5 and TRBJ2-3, is DAGVTQSPTHLIKTRGQQVTLRCSPISGHKSVSWYQQVLGQGPQFIFQYYEKEERGRGNFPDRFSARQFPNYSSELNVNALLLGDSALYLCASSFGDHTDTQYFGPGTRLTVL.

This clonotype has only a few counts. Written as DNA, the CDR3 is TGTGCCAGCAGCGTAGGGGCGGGGGGGTACAATGAGCAGTTCTTC. It encodes CASSVGAGGYNEQFF. This chain joins TRBV9 and TRBJ2-1; 9 bases are a match to TRBD2. CDR1 and CDR2 from the germline V gene are SGDLS and YYNGEE. The V segment lost 0 bases and the J segment 4 bases; nucleotides outside the gene matches: 2. CDR3 length: 15 amino acids.

V and J are TRBV4-3 and TRBJ2-1; D may be TRBD1 or TRBD2 (5 bases each). Germline-derived CDR1 and CDR2 are LGHNA and YSLEER. CDR3 length: 17 amino acids. V was pared by 1 base and J by 3 bases, with 16 bases between. The CDR3 region is CASSQVTNWDLYNEQFF. The CDR3 DNA reads TGCGCCAGCAGCCAAGTGACCAACTGGGACCTCTACAATGAGCAGTTCTTC.

The V call is TRBV29-1, the J call TRBJ2-5, with unresolved D. V lost 1 base to trimming and J lost 3 bases, with 9 bases between them. The germline gives CDR1 SQVTM, CDR2 ANQGSEA. The CDR3 runs 13 residues. This CDR3 reads CSVEGQREETQYF. The DNA for the CDR3 is TGCAGCGTTGAAGGGCAGCGAGAAGAGACCCAGTACTTC. Full variable domain (missing parts from reference TRBV29-1 and TRBJ2-5): SAVISQKPSRDICQRGTSLTIQCQVDSQVTMMFWYRQQPGQSLTLIATANQGSEATYESGFVIDKFPISRPNLTFSTLTVSNMSPEDSSIYLCSVEGQREETQYFGPGTRLLVL.

This clonotype was picked up a small number of times. This chain uses TRBV12-3 or TRBV12-4 with TRBJ1-2; no firm D call. Trimming shortened V by 3 bases and J by 5 bases, and 4 bases separated the two germline ends. The length of the CDR3 is 11 residues. As DNA, the CDR3 is TGTGCCAGCAGTTTCGAGTATGGCTACACCTTC. Protein product: CASSFEYGYTF.

The rearrangement joins TRBV6-6 to TRBJ2-7, with a weak D call TRBD1 (6 bases). V was clipped by 7 bases and J by 2 bases, with 12 bases between them. The CDR3 extends over 13 amino acids. Germline V gives CDR1 MNHNY, CDR2 SVGAGI (reference sequence). The CDR3 loop reads CASIGTGPYEQYF. CDR3 coding DNA: TGTGCCAGCATCGGTACAGGGCCCTACGAGCAGTACTTC.

CDR3 in DNA: TGTGCCAGCAGCTTGTTGGTGCGGGGGGTATCCTACGAGCAGTACTTC. This sequence encodes CASSLLVRGVSYEQYF. The chain combines TRBV5-6 with TRBJ2-7, with 8 nucleotides matching TRBD2. This CDR3 comprises 16 residues. Germline-derived CDR1 and CDR2 are SGHDT and YYEEEE. The trim removed 1 base at V and 1 base at J, leaving 7 bases unmatched.

This clonotype was detected only a few times. The chain couples TRBV13 to TRBJ2-1, with TRBD1 identical over 7 bases. With 5 bases clipped from V and 6 bases from J, the junction kept 13 bases outside the gene matches. The CDR3 is 16 amino acids. Germline V gene sequence: CDR1 PRHDT, CDR2 FYEKMQ (reference sequence). The CDR3 DNA sequence: TGTGCCAGCAGCCGATTGCCCGGGACAGCTGCCAATGAGCAGTTCTTC. Protein product: CASSRLPGTAANEQFF.

This clonotype occurred a few times. V usage is TRBV29-1 and J usage is TRBJ2-7, with D possibly matching TRBD1 (6 bases). CDR1 SQVTM and CDR2 ANQGSEA come from the germline V gene. The V and J ends lost 7 bases and 0 bases respectively, with 13 bases between them. The CDR3 contains 13 residues. The CDR3 coding sequence is TGCAGCGCAACGACAGGCGGCTCCTACGAGCAGTACTTC. As protein: CSATTGGSYEQYF.

This clonotype has a single count. The CDR3: CASSIEAYGETQYF. The DNA of the CDR3 is TGTGCCAGCAGCATAGAGGCATACGGGGAGACCCAGTACTTC. The chain carries TRBV9 and TRBJ2-5; D is ambiguous. V lost 4 bases and J lost 5, with 15 bases in between. CDR3 length: 14 amino acids. The germline V gene has CDR1 SGDLS and CDR2 YYNGEE.

The J gene is TRBJ2-7, the V gene TRBV6-2 or TRBV6-3, with TRBD2 matching over 10 bases. This CDR3 comprises 15 residues. Germline V gene lookup returns CDR1 MNHEY and CDR2 SVGEGT. V was clipped by 5 bases and J by 3 bases; unmatched bases: 7. CDR3 in DNA: TGTGCCAGCAGTCAACTAGCGGGATTCAACTACGAGCAGTACTTC. It is translated as CASSQLAGFNYEQYF.

J is TRBJ2-1 and V is TRBV5-1; possibly TRBD1 for D (5 bases). Judging by the DNA end, TRBJ2-7 fits better; the J call may be wrong. The CDR3 runs to 15 residues. CDR1 SGHRS and CDR2 YFSETQ come from the germline V gene. This chain's CDR3 is CASSWGSDTYYEQYF. DNA of the CDR3: TGCGCCAGCAGCTGGGGCTCAGACACCTACTACGAGCAGTACTTC.

The chain uses TRBV20-1 and TRBJ2-3, with 15 nucleotides matching TRBD2. The CDR3 spans 14 residues. The V gene's germline CDR1 is DFQATT and CDR2 SNEGSKA (reference sequence). V shed 6 bases and J 8 bases; nucleotides not matched to a gene: 6. This chain's CDR3 is CSARTSGGAGTQYF. The CDR3 bases are TGCAGTGCCCGGACTAGCGGGGGGGCAGGTACGCAGTATTTT.

The rearrangement joins TRBV2 to TRBJ2-3, with 7 positions matching TRBD1. The CDR3 is made up of 12 amino acids. Per germline, CDR1 SNHLY and CDR2 FYNNEI. With 6 bases clipped from V and 11 bases from J, the junction kept 8 bases outside the gene matches. CDR3 loop: CASRMDRPWQYF. In nucleotides, the CDR3 is TGTGCCAGCAGAATGGACAGGCCATGGCAGTATTTT.

The rearrangement joins TRBV7-2 to TRBJ2-3; perhaps TRBD2 as D (6 bases). CDR1 SGHTA and CDR2 FQGNSA come from the germline V gene. CDR3 size: 15 residues. The V end was cut by 1 base, the J end by 2 bases, with 10 bases between. DNA for the CDR3: TGTGCCAGCAGCTTAGTTAGCGGCGACACAGATACGCAGTATTTT. Translating gives CASSLVSGDTDTQYF.

This clonotype has more than one count but fewer than ten. The chain links TRBV5-1 to TRBJ2-1; D may be TRBD1 (7 bases). Trimming left V 1 base short and J 8 bases short, with 16 bases between. Germline loops: CDR1 SGHRS, CDR2 YFSETQ. CDR3 length: 15 amino acids. The DNA for the CDR3 is TGCGCCAGCAGCTTGCAGGGGGACTCTTGGGATGAGCAGTTCTTC. Translation: CASSLQGDSWDEQFF. Full variable domain (rest looked up from reference TRBV5-1 and TRBJ2-1): KAGVTQTPRYLIKTRGQQVTLSCSPISGHRSVSWYQQTPGQGLQFLFEYFSETQRNKGNFPGRFSGRQFSNSRSEMNVSTLELGDSALYLCASSLQGDSWDEQFFGPGTRLTVL.

The chain uses TRBV7-2 and TRBJ2-7; D is uncertain. Germline lookup yields CDR1 SGHTA and CDR2 FQGNSA. V lost 1 base to trimming and J lost 1 base, with 8 bases between them. The CDR3 contains 14 residues. In DNA form, the CDR3 reads TGTGCCAGCAGCTTAGTCCCCCCATCCTACGAGCAGTACTTC. Its translation: CASSLVPPSYEQYF.

The chain employs TRBV20-1 and TRBJ1-5; D is unclear. V shed 6 bases and J shed 0 bases, with 15 bases lying between them. Germline V gives CDR1 DFQATT, CDR2 SNEGSKA (reference sequence). The CDR3 length is 15 residues. The CDR3 DNA reads TGCAGTGCCGAGGGATTAGGAAATAGCAATCAGCCCCAGCATTTT. Amino acids: CSAEGLGNSNQPQHF.

The chain employs TRBV7-2 and TRBJ2-7, with D uncertain. Trimming shortened V by 0 bases and J by 5 bases, and 11 bases separated the two germline ends. CDR1 is SGHTA and CDR2 is FQGNSA in the germline V gene. This CDR3 has 14 amino acids. The CDR3 reads CASSLAQSADEQYF. DNA of the CDR3: TGTGCCAGCAGCTTAGCCCAATCAGCCGACGAGCAGTACTTC.